The sequence of this T cell receptor beta chain was determined in a study of blood T cell repertoires in COVID-19. Across the study: Samples representing acute and convalescent COVID-19 were sourced from the United States, Italy and Spain. PBMCs, B-cell-depleted T cells, or T cells were the source of the cDNA or gDNA that made up the material.

V lost 0 bases, J lost 6 bases, and 12 bases lay in between. Germline V lookup: CDR1 SGHNT, CDR2 YYREEE (reference sequence). The CDR3 length is 15 residues. How the authors handled the data: Estimation of nucleated cell counts relied on the amplification of reference gene primers. Sequencing was performed with immunoSEQ multiplex PCR; in TCRdb, only in-frame clones are kept and a portion is missing. The DNA was the basis for D and trimming; V, J and clone size are from that table. The table lists roughly 290,000 clones, approximately 84% of them singletons. The sequenced sample consisted of peripheral blood. This clonotype was sampled from a woman aged 30 to 39 who had recovered from COVID-19. This rearrangement joins TRBV5-4 to TRBJ2-2, with no clear D. CDR3 residues: CASSLERTNAGELFF. The CDR3 nucleotides are TGTGCCAGCAGCTTGGAACGTACAAACGCCGGGGAGCTGTTTTTT.